This TCR beta chain derives from a study of naive and memory T cell subsets. Amplification of ligated cDNA took four PCR rounds with SP2 and nested alpha and beta constant primers. Alpha and beta constant region primers primed reverse transcription for blood and skin samples. TCRdb analysed the 5' RACE reads with MiXCR anew, one entry per CDR3 protein. Of about 32,000 distinct CDR3 sequences listed, approximately 15% are singletons. TCR cDNA received a 3' ligated oligonucleotide that carried a UMI. RNA was extracted from around 2.5 ml of whole blood of healthy adults. Unsorted total RNA, roughly 1 to 1,100 ng, was DNase treated before reverse transcription. Germline CDR1 reads KGHSH; CDR2 reads LQKENI. The CDR3 totals 16 residues. Trimming removed 3 bases at V and 9 bases at J, with 23 bases between. There are a few counts of this clonotype.

The TCR was taken from a female donor in good health. V gene TRBV18 combines with J gene TRBJ1-2; tentatively, D is TRBD1 (5 bases). The DNA for the CDR3 is TGTGCCAGCTCACCCTCCGGCTCACAGGATCGGGCCCGCTACACCTTC. Amino acid sequence: CASSPSGSQDRARYTF.